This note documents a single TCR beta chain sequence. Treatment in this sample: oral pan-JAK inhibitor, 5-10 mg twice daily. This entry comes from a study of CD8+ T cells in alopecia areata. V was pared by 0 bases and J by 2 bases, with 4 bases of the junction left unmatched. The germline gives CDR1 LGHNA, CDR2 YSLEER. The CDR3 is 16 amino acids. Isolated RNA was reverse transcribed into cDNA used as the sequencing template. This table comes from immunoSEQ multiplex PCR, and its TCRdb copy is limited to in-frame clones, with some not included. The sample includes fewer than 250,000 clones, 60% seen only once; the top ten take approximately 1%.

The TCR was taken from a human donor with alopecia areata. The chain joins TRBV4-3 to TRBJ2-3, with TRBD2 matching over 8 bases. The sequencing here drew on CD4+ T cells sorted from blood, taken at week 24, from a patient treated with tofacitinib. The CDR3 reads CASSQELAGHTDTQYF. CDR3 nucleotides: TGCGCCAGCAGCCAAGAATTAGCGGGGCACACAGATACGCAGTATTTT.